This is a list of T cell receptor beta chains from one sample in a study of beta chain features in type 1 diabetes. Clones were read by immunoSEQ multiplex PCR, and TCRdb kept only the in-frame ones, dropping some. The sample consists of just over 600,000 clones, roughly 16% of them appearing once. Specimen: naive CD4+ T cells from blood. These receptors all come from a man younger than 35 in good health. Both conserved end residues are part of each CDR3. D genes are given only for firm matches. Some rows mark clone size as missing; the rest say once, few, many or name a class of expanded clone.

>15|few|TRBD2|TRBJ2-3|TRBV7-2
CASSLLAGGPDTQYF
TGTGCCAGCAGCTTATTAGCGGGGGGGCCGGATACGCAGTATTTT
>16|-|-|TRBJ2-3|TRBV10-3
CAISERVGKGTDTQYF
TGTGCCATCAGTGAGAGGGTAGGGAAGGGCACAGATACGCAGTATTTT
>13|-|-|TRBJ2-7|TRBV10-3
CAISESQRYEQYF
TGTGCCATCAGTGAGTCGCAGCGCTACGAGCAGTACTTC
>16|few|TRBD2|TRBJ2-3|TRBV5-4
CASSPPTSAARGTQYF
TGTGCCAGCAGCCCTCCTACTAGCGCGGCGAGGGGAACGCAGTATTTT
>13|-|-|TRBJ1-6|TRBV6-5
CASSYEGNSPLHF
TGTGCCAGCAGTTACGAGGGAAATTCACCCCTCCACTTT
>11|-|-|TRBJ1-3|TRBV7-8
CASKGGNTIYF
TGTGCCAGCAAAGGCGGAAACACCATATATTTT
>12|few|-|TRBJ1-5|TRBV29-1
CSVGLSNQPQHF
TGCAGCGTGGGACTTAGCAATCAGCCCCAGCATTTT
>11|-|-|TRBJ2-3|TRBV20-1
CSVSSTDTQYF
TGCAGTGTAAGTTCCACAGATACGCAGTATTTT
>15|few|-|TRBJ2-7|TRBV6-5
CASSYGLDLSYEQYF
TGTGCCAGCAGTTATGGGCTAGACCTCTCCTACGAGCAGTACTTC
>15|-|-|TRBJ1-4|TRBV18
CASSPSRTDNEKLFF
TGTGCCAGCTCGCCTAGTCGGACAGATAATGAAAAACTGTTTTTT
>16|few|TRBD1|TRBJ2-1|TRBV4-2
CASSQDRQGARNEQFF
TGTGCCAGCAGCCAAGATAGGCAGGGGGCGCGCAATGAGCAGTTCTTC
>12|-|-|TRBJ2-5|TRBV6-1
CASSEEGETQYF
TGTGCCAGCAGTGAAGAGGGAGAGACCCAGTACTTC
>14|few|TRBD1|TRBJ1-4|TRBV9
CASSVAGTAEKLFF
TGTGCCAGCAGCGTGGCCGGGACAGCAGAAAAACTGTTTTTT
>12|few|-|TRBJ2-3|TRBV6-5
CASSRSPDTQYF
TGTGCCAGCAGTCGCTCTCCAGATACGCAGTATTTT
>16|-|-|TRBJ2-7|TRBV11-2
CASSLVGGQGTYEQYF
TGTGCCAGCAGCTTAGTCGGGGGGCAGGGGACCTACGAGCAGTACTTC
>15|few|TRBD2|TRBJ2-1|TRBV28
CASSLASGAPNEQFF
TGTGCCAGCAGTTTGGCTAGCGGGGCTCCCAATGAGCAGTTCTTC
>15|-|-|TRBJ2-1|TRBV5-1
CASSQGSLSYNEQFF
TGCGCCAGCAGCCAGGGGAGCTTATCCTACAATGAGCAGTTCTTC
>13|few|-|TRBJ2-6|TRBV28
CAIRRAGANVLTF
TGTGCCATTCGAAGGGCTGGGGCCAACGTCCTGACTTTC
>14|-|TRBD1|TRBJ1-4|TRBV7-9
CASSEGQGFGKLFF
TGTGCCAGCAGCGAAGGACAGGGCTTCGGAAAACTGTTTTTT
>15|-|-|TRBJ1-4|TRBV5-1
CASSLPGTLGEKLFF
TGCGCCAGCAGCTTGCCCGGGACCCTCGGAGAAAAACTGTTTTTT
>13|-|-|TRBJ2-7|TRBV5-4
CASSLSGAYEQYF
TGTGCCAGCAGCTTATCGGGAGCCTACGAGCAGTACTTC
>13|few|-|TRBJ2-3|TRBV30
CAWRANQADTQYF
TGTGCCTGGAGGGCCAATCAGGCAGATACGCAGTATTTT
>12|few|-|TRBJ2-3|TRBV29-1
CSVLIFPDTQYF
TGCAGCGTCCTTATCTTCCCAGATACGCAGTATTTT
>9|few|-|TRBJ1-1|TRBV29-1
CTSGDRAFF
TGCACCTCCGGCGATCGAGCTTTCTTT
>18|-|-|TRBJ2-7|TRBV7-2
CASSLDPPQGIIRYEQYF
TGTGCCAGCAGCTTAGACCCCCCACAGGGAATAATTAGGTACGAGCAGTACTTC
>19|few|TRBD2|TRBJ2-4|TRBV6-1
CASSARTSGRRPAKNIQYF
TGTGCCAGCAGTGCGAGGACTAGCGGGAGGCGCCCAGCCAAAAACATTCAGTACTTC
>15|-|-|TRBJ2-7|TRBV7-2
CASSLVVGSSYEQYF
TGTGCCAGCAGCTTAGTAGTGGGGAGCTCCTACGAGCAGTACTTC
>18|-|-|TRBJ2-7|TRBV13
CASSLGRGATALYYEQYF
TGTGCCAGCAGCCTTGGTAGGGGGGCGACCGCGCTTTATTACGAGCAGTACTTC
>11|few|-|TRBJ2-3|TRBV5-4
CASSRGDTQYF
TGTGCCAGCAGCCGAGGAGATACGCAGTATTTT
>16|-|TRBD1|TRBJ2-1|TRBV30
CAWRRNKGQGWSEQFF
TGTGCCTGGAGAAGGAATAAGGGACAGGGATGGAGTGAGCAGTTCTTC
>14|few|TRBD1|TRBJ2-7|TRBV9
CASSAGTGESEQYF
TGTGCCAGCAGCGCGGGGACAGGGGAATCCGAGCAGTACTTC
>11|few|-|TRBJ2-5|TRBV7-9
CASSSAETQYF
TGTGCCAGCAGCTCGGCGGAGACCCAGTACTTC
>15|few|-|TRBJ1-3|TRBV9
CASSRIGDSGNTIYF
TGTGCCAGCAGCCGAATTGGTGACTCTGGAAACACCATATATTTT
>18|few|TRBD1|TRBJ2-7|TRBV27
CASSFASVGTGVPYEQYF
TGTGCCAGCAGTTTCGCGTCAGTAGGGACAGGAGTCCCCTACGAGCAGTACTTC
>15|-|TRBD2|TRBJ2-7|TRBV5-1
CASSSGLAGTYEQYF
TGCGCCAGCAGCTCGGGACTAGCGGGCACCTACGAGCAGTACTTC
>16|-|TRBD1|TRBJ2-7|TRBV30
CAWSVRMTGGSYEQYF
TGTGCCTGGAGTGTAAGGATGACAGGGGGTTCCTACGAGCAGTACTTC
>14|once|TRBD1|TRBJ2-4|TRBV4-3
CASSPGTGGNIQYF
TGCGCCAGCAGCCCCGGGACAGGGGGAAACATTCAGTACTTC
>15|-|-|TRBJ2-3|TRBV19
CASSKVDLGTDTQYF
TGTGCCAGTAGTAAGGTGGACCTGGGGACAGATACGCAGTATTTT
>15|-|TRBD1|TRBJ2-7|TRBV7-3
CASSLTNRGSREQYF
TGTGCCAGCAGCTTAACTAACAGGGGTTCTCGGGAGCAGTACTTC
>14|few|-|TRBJ1-5|TRBV2
CASSEGLGNQPQHF
TGTGCCAGCAGTGAGGGCTTAGGCAATCAGCCCCAGCATTTT
>15|-|-|TRBJ2-2|TRBV7-9
CASSLGHLNTGELFF
TGTGCCAGCAGCCTCGGACATTTGAACACCGGGGAGCTGTTTTTT
>18|few|-|TRBJ2-3|TRBV7-3
CASSPNAAGRRGTDTQYF
TGTGCCAGCAGCCCCAACGCCGCAGGTAGACGGGGCACAGATACGCAGTATTTT
>14|-|TRBD1|TRBJ2-5|TRBV19
CASTGTGGWEAQYF
TGTGCCAGTACAGGGACAGGGGGCTGGGAAGCCCAGTACTTC
>15|few|-|TRBJ2-4|TRBV30
CAWSLQTVAKNIQYF
TGTGCCTGGAGTCTTCAGACAGTAGCCAAAAACATTCAGTACTTC
>15|few|TRBD1|TRBJ1-1|TRBV5-1
CASSLGDRMNTEAFF
TGCGCCAGCAGCTTGGGGGACAGAATGAACACTGAAGCTTTCTTT
>13|few|-|TRBJ2-3|TRBV5-1
CASMRLSSDTQYF
TGCGCCAGCATGCGCCTATCCTCCGATACGCAGTATTTT
>14|-|TRBD1|TRBJ2-1|TRBV27
CASNRQGAGNEQFF
TGTGCCAGCAACCGACAGGGGGCCGGCAATGAGCAGTTCTTC
>17|-|TRBD1|TRBJ2-1|TRBV5-1
CASSLGAGTGIYNEQFF
TGCGCCAGCAGTCTGGGGGCCGGGACAGGGATCTACAATGAGCAGTTCTTC
>14|-|-|TRBJ1-2|TRBV6-5
CASSTHRGSYGYTF
TGTGCCAGCAGTACACACCGCGGGAGCTATGGCTACACCTTC
>12|few|-|TRBJ2-1|TRBV6-5
CASRRTGNEQFF
TGTGCCAGCCGAAGGACGGGGAATGAGCAGTTCTTC
>12|few|-|TRBJ1-2|TRBV30
CAWSPQTSGYTF
TGTGCCTGGAGTCCTCAGACCTCGGGCTACACCTTC
>19|-|TRBD2|TRBJ2-1|TRBV28
CASGQWRWQAGGLNNEQFF
TGTGCCAGCGGGCAGTGGAGATGGCAAGCGGGGGGCCTAAACAATGAGCAGTTCTTC
>14|few|-|TRBJ2-3|TRBV15
CATSRDLDTDTQYF
TGTGCCACCAGCAGAGATCTAGACACAGATACGCAGTATTTT
>15|few|-|TRBJ2-5|TRBV28
CASSLGGLQGETQYF
TGTGCCAGCAGTTTGGGGGGCCTGCAGGGGGAGACCCAGTACTTC
>15|few|TRBD1|TRBJ2-7|TRBV4-1
CASSPLGQGAVEQYF
TGCGCCAGCAGCCCTCTAGGCCAGGGGGCCGTCGAGCAGTACTTC
>16|few|-|TRBJ2-7|TRBV7-8
CASSLPPGRLSYEQYF
TGTGCCAGCAGCTTACCCCCGGGACGCCTATCCTACGAGCAGTACTTC